This T cell receptor beta chain was retrieved from a study of T cells expressing NK-cell markers. Overall study: HCMV serostatus: most of the eight sequenced donors positive, one negative. Study-level points and caveats: Whether expanded NKG2C-expressing T cell clones recognize HCMV is unknown.

As concerns this clonotype: As yet, its antigen is unknown.

TCR beta cDNA was generated via 5'RACE template switching incorporating UMIs. TCRdb re-called the 5' RACE reads and gives one entry per CDR3 protein, without DNA. This listing includes 350,000 to 450,000 distinct CDR3 sequences. Germline CDR1 and CDR2: SGHTA and FQGNSA. The CDR3 is 16 amino acids. This chain joins TRBV7-2 and TRBJ1-5; TCRdb returns TRBD1, unconfirmable since there is no DNA. The clonotype comes from a man aged 18-70 years in good health. Sequencing was performed on blood T cells: a sorted CD56 or NKG2C T cell subset, CD4+ or CD8+ T cells, or bulk PBMC T cells (not recorded which). CDR3 region: CASSSGGQGGLGPQHF.